This TCR beta chain derives from a study of shared clonotypes between healthy human individuals. Study-wide background: The donor pool was made up of two women and a few men aged 18 to 49. Findings and caveats of the study: Depth of sequencing was expected to influence donor clonotype sharing. Naive CD4 clonotypes were shared across several donors at about 5.3%.

At the deep level, the assay was run. Sequencing was performed with immunoSEQ multiplex PCR; in TCRdb, only in-frame clones are kept and a portion is missing. Here the sample spans some 1 million clones, about 80% being singletons. Comments on this clone: What it binds is unknown.

With 3 bases removed from V and 3 bases from J, the gap between germline ends came to 17 bases. The CDR3 has 15 residues. In germline, CDR1 is SQVTM, CDR2 ANQGSEA. The sequence derives from a man between 18 and 35 years old in good health. Material for sequencing was memory CD4+ T cells sorted from blood. Subset of the sample: CD45RA-negative fraction. The rearrangement joins TRBV29-1 to TRBJ2-5, with D perhaps TRBD2 (7 bases). The CDR3 DNA follows: TGCAGCGTTGAGCGGGGGCAGGGGTACGAAGAGACCCAGTACTTC. This sequence encodes CSVERGQGYEETQYF.